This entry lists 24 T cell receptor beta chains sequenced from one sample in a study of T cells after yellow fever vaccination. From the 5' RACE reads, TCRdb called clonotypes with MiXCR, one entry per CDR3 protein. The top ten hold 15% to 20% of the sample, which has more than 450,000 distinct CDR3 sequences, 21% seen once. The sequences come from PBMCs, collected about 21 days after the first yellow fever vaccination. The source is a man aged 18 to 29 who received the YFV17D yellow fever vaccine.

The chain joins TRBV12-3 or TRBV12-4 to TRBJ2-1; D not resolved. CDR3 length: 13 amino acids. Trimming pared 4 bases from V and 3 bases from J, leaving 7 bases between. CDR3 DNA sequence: TGTGCCAGCAGTTCGGCAGACTACAATGAGCAGTTCTTC. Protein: CASSSADYNEQFF.

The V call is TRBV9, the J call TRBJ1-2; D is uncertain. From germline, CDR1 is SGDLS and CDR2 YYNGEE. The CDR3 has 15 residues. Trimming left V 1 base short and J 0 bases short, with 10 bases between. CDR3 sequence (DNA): TGTGCCAGCAGCGTAAACGCCAGCCCTAACTATGGCTACACCTTC. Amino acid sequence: CASSVNASPNYGYTF.

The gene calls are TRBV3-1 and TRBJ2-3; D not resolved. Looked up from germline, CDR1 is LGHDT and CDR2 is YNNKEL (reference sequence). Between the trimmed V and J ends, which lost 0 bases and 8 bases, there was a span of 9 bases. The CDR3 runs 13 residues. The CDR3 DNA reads TGTGCCAGCAGCCAAGATAAGGTAGCTACGCAGTATTTT. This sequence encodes CASSQDKVATQYF.

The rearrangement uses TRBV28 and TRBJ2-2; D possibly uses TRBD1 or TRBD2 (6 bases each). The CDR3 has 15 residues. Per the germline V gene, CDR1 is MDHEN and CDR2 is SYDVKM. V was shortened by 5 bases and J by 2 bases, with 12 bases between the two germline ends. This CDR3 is CASSPGAENTGELFF. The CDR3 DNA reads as TGTGCCAGCAGTCCGGGGGCAGAAAACACCGGGGAGCTGTTTTTT. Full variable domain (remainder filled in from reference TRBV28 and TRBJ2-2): DVKVTQSSRYLVKRTGEKVFLECVQDMDHENMFWYRQDPGLGLRLIYFSYDVKMKEKGDIPEGYSVSREKKERFSLILESASTNQTSMYLCASSPGAENTGELFFGEGSRLTVL.

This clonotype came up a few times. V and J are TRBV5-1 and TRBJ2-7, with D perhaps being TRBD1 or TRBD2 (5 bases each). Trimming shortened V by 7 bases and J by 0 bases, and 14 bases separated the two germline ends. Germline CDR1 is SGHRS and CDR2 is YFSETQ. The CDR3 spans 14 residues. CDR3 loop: CASAPGTYSYEQYF. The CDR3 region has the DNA TGCGCCAGCGCCCCCGGGACGTACTCCTACGAGCAGTACTTC.

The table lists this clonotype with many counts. CDR3 protein: CASSFGTRPTNEQYF. CDR3 DNA sequence: TGTGCCAGCAGCTTCGGGACACGGCCTACCAACGAGCAGTACTTC. The chain links TRBV7-6 to TRBJ2-7, with D perhaps matching TRBD1 (6 bases). Germline lookup yields CDR1 SGHVS and CDR2 FNYEAQ. The ends were cut back, 3 bases at V and 5 bases at J, with 17 bases in the middle. The CDR3 loop spans 15 amino acids.

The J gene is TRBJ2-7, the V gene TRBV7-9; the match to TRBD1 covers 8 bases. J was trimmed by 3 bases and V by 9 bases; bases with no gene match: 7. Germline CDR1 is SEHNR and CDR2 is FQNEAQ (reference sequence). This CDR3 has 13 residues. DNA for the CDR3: TGTGCCAGGGGCAGGGGGCTCGACTACGAGCAGTACTTC. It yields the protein CARGRGLDYEQYF. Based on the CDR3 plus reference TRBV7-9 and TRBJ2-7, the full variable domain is DTGVSQNPRHKITKRGQNVTFRCDPISEHNRLYWYRQTLGQGPEFLTYFQNEAQLEKSRLLSDRFSAERPKGSFSTLEIQRTEQGDSAMYLCARGRGLDYEQYFGPGTRLTVT.

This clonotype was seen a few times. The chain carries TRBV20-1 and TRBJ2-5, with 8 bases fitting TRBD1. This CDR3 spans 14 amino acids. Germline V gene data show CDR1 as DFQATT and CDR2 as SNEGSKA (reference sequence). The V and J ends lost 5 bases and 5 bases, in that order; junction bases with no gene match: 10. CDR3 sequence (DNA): TGCAGTGCTTCCGGGACAGGTATCAGCGAGACCCAGTACTTC. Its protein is CSASGTGISETQYF.

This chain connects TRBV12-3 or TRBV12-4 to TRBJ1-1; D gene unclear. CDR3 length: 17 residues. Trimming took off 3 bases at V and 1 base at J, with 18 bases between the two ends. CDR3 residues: CASSFRGPGAKNTEAFF. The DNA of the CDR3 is TGTGCCAGCAGTTTCCGAGGCCCAGGCGCCAAGAACACTGAAGCTTTCTTT.

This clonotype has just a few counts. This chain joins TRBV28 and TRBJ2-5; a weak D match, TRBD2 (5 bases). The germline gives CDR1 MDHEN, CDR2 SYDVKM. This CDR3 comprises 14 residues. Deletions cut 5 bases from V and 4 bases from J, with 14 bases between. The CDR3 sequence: CASSPRGLLETQYF. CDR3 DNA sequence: TGTGCCAGCAGTCCCCGAGGGCTACTAGAGACCCAGTACTTC.

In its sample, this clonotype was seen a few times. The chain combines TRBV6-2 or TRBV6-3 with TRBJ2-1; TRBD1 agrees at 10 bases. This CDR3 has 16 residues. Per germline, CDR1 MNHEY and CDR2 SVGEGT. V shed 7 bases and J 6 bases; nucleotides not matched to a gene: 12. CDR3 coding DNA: TGTGCCAGCACACAACCGTGGGGACAGGGGACCAATGAGCAGTTCTTC. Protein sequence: CASTQPWGQGTNEQFF.

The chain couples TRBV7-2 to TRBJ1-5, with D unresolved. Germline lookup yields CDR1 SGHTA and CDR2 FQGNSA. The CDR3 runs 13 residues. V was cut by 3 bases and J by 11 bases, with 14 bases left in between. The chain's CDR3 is CASSFSAEKSQHF. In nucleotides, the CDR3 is TGTGCCAGCAGCTTCTCTGCGGAAAAGTCCCAGCATTTT.

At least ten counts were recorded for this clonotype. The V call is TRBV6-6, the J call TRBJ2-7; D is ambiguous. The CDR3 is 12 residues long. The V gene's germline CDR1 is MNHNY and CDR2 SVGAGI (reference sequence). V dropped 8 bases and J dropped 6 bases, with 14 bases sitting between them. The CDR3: CASSAGPIEQYF. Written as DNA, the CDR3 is TGTGCCAGCTCCGCCGGACCGATCGAGCAGTACTTC.

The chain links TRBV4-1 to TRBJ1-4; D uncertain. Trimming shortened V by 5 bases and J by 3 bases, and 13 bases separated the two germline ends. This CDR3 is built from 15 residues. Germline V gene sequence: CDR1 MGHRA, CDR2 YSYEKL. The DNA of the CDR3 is TGCGCCAGCAGCGCAAAGGGATTGGCTAATGAAAAACTGTTTTTT. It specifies CASSAKGLANEKLFF.

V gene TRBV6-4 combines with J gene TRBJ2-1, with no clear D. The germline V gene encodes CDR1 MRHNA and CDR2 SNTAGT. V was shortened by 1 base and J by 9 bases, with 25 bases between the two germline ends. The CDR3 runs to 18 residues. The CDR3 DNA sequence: TGTGCCAGCAGTGACTATGCCCGTAGGGTACCCGTCATCGGTGAGCAGTTCTTC. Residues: CASSDYARRVPVIGEQFF.

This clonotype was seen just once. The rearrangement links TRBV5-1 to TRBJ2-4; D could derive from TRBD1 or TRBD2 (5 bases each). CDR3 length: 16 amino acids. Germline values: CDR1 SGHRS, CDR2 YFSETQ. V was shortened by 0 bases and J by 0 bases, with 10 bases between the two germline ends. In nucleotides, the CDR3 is TGCGCCAGCAGCTTGGGGGGACCAATAGCCAAAAACATTCAGTACTTC. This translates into CASSLGGPIAKNIQYF.

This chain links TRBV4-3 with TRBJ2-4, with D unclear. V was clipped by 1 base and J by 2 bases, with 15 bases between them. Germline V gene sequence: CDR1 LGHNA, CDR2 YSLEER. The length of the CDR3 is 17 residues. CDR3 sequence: CASSQAFSSSSKNIQYF. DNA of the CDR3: TGCGCCAGCAGCCAAGCATTTTCTAGTTCATCCAAAAACATTCAGTACTTC.

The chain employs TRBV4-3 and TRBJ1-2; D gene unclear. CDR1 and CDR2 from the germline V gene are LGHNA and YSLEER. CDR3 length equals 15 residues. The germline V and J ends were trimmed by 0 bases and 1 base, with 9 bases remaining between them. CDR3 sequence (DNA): TGCGCCAGCAGCCAAGAATTCAGGTTTAACTATGGCTACACCTTC. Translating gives CASSQEFRFNYGYTF.

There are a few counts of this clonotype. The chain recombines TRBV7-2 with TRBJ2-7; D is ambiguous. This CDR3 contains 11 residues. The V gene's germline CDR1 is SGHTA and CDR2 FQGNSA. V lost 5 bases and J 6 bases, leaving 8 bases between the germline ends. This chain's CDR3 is CASSDSAEQYF. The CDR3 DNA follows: TGTGCCAGCAGCGACTCCGCCGAGCAGTACTTC.

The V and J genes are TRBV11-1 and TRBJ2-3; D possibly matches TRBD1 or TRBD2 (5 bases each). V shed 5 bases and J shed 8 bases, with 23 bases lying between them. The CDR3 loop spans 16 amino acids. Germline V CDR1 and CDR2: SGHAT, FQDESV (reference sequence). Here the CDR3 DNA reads TGTGCCAGCAGCCCAGATCCGGGACGCCTTGGGGGTACGCAGTATTTT. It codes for CASSPDPGRLGGTQYF.

CDR3 bases: TGCGCCAGCAGCTTGGCCGGCGGGGGGCCCGTGGATACGCAGTATTTT. Translated, it gives CASSLAGGGPVDTQYF. V is TRBV5-1 and J is TRBJ2-3, with 8 bases fitting TRBD2. Per germline, CDR1 SGHRS and CDR2 YFSETQ. CDR3 length equals 16 residues. The V gene end was trimmed by 0 bases and the J gene end by 6 bases; junction bases not matched to a gene: 9.

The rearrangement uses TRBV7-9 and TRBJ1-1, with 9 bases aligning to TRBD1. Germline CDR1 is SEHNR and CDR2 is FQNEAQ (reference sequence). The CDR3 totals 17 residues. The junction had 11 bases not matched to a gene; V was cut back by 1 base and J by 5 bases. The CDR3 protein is CASSLDRSQGAGTEAFF. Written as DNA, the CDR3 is TGTGCCAGCAGCTTAGACCGATCACAGGGGGCAGGGACTGAAGCTTTCTTT.

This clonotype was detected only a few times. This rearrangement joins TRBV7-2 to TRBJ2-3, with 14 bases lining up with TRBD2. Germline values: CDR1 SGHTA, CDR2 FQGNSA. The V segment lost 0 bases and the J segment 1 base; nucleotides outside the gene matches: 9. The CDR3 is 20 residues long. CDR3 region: CASSLAGTSGGGRRTDTQYF. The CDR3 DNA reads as TGTGCCAGCAGCTTAGCCGGGACTAGCGGGGGCGGAAGACGCACAGATACGCAGTATTTT.

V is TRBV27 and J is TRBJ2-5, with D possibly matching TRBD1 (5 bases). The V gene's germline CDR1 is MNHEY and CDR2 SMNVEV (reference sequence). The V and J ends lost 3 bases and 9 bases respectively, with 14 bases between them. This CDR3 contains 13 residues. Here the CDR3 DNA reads TGTGCCAGCAGTTTCCGGCCCCAAGGGGCCCAGTACTTC. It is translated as CASSFRPQGAQYF.